The source of this T cell receptor beta chain is a study of regulatory T cells (dated by TCRdb to 2017 to 2018). In the study overall: The study compared T-cell receptor beta repertoires of sorted regulatory, conventional CD4+ and CD8+ T cells between CD3G-deficient patients and healthy controls. The investigation overall reported the following: Patient-derived CD8+ T cells showed a nonsignificant trend toward reduced Shannon entropy compared with control CD8+ cells. In patients, repertoires had restricted unique TRB V-J pairs and skewed V and J gene usage, with regulatory T cells showing the most marked changes.

The germline V gene (reference sequence) yields LNHDA for CDR1 and SQIVND for CDR2. Reading from cysteine to phenylalanine, the CDR3 counts 13 amino acids. Of the read, only the CDR3 DNA is kept; its 39 bases are in frame from base 1. V is shortened by 2 bases, J by 5 bases, and the region joining them spans 7 bases. About this clone itself: Its antigen is unknown. There are no base qualities to consult, and no much larger clone falls within one base.

For the multiplex PCR, 52 forward TRBV primers and 13 reverse TRBJ primers were used, and amplification bias was corrected with both assay-based and computational methods. Within the immunoSEQ assay, multiplex PCR amplified rearranged TRB loci from genomic DNA. Sequencing of the TRB amplicons was done on an Illumina HiSeq platform. The authors processed their data as follows. Raw sequences were error-filtered and aligned to reference gene sequences by custom algorithms and were subsequently analyzed with the immunoSEQ online tools. Frequencies of productive and nonproductive TRB rearrangements were evaluated among both unique and total sequences. The likelihood of self-reactivity was estimated by examining two features, hydrophobicity and amino acid composition, of TRB CDR3 positions 6 and 7. Group comparisons used t tests, Mann-Whitney tests or two-way ANOVA run in Prism software. TCRdb limited this immuneACCESS table to in-frame rearrangements with V and J called. A share of clones is missing; checked studies link under half to unresolved V genes, and the rest is unexplained. The V and J calls and the clone size are those of that table, but D and trimming were determined from the DNA. In this sample the table shows 10,000 or so clones, 75% to 90% of which occur a single time. The leading ten clones occupy roughly a tenth of the sample.

Every CD3G-deficient patient showed evidence of autoimmunity, and the autoimmunity was more severe in two of the patients. At testing, patients were between 2 and 39 years old and showed lower naive and higher memory CD4+ and CD8+ T-cell proportions. About six individuals with CD3G deficiency made up the patient group. Patient samples and clinical data came from an international physician network spanning the United States, Europe and Asia. Ficoll density separation was used to isolate peripheral blood mononuclear cells. A FACSAria cell sorter was used to isolate CD3+ CD8+ CD4- T cells. Sequencing was performed on CD8+ T cells sorted from blood. This clonotype was sampled from a young adult with CD3G deficiency. The chain is assembled from TRBV19 and TRBJ2-1; the D gene cannot be resolved reliably. The base sequence is TGTGCCAGTAGTATATCGCCAGACAATGAGCAGTTCTTC. It is translated as CASSISPDNEQFF.